This TCR beta chain was retrieved from a study of breast tumors, draining lymph nodes, adjacent tissues. Overall study results and limits: The lymph node origin of tumor T cells was framed as consistent with a hypothesis, not demonstrated.

V was cut by 8 bases and J by 6 bases, with 19 bases left in between. The CDR3 is made up of 14 amino acids. CDR1 LNHNV and CDR2 YYDKDF come from the germline V gene (reference sequence). TCRdb redid the calling of the multiplex PCR reads with MiXCR, one entry per CDR3 protein. The sample carries about 13,000 distinct CDR3 sequences, approximately 60% recorded once. Remarks on this clonotype: Its cognate antigen is unknown.

This clonotype was obtained from a female donor with breast cancer. Some clones in this sample may be carry-over from other donors' samples. The source material was tumor-adjacent breast tissue. This chain connects TRBV15 to TRBJ1-2; perhaps TRBD1 as D (6 bases). The CDR3 sequence is CATSPSRGDNGYTF. CDR3 in DNA: TGTGCCACCTCCCCGTCCAGGGGCGATAATGGCTACACCTTC. Full variable domain (outside the CDR3, taken from reference TRBV15 and TRBJ1-2): DAMVIQNPRYQVTQFGKPVTLSCSQTLNHNVMYWYQQKSSQAPKLLFHYYDKDFNNEADTPDNFQSRRPNTSFCFLDIRSPGLGDTAMYLCATSPSRGDNGYTFGSGTRLTVV.